Below are 32 T cell receptor beta chains sequenced from a single sample in a study of blood T cells in healthy people across ages. A J-beta primer mix and a sample-barcoded 5' primer were used in a second PCR of about 7 to 12 cycles. Each CDR3 protein is one row after TCRdb ran MiXCR on the 5' RACE reads. The sample holds around 1,700,000 distinct CDR3 sequences, 28% seen once. The sequenced material came from blood. These receptors came from a woman younger than 45 in good health.

This clonotype was recorded at least ten times. This chain links TRBV7-2 with TRBJ2-7, with D perhaps matching TRBD2 (6 bases). This CDR3 contains 16 residues. Germline lookup yields CDR1 SGHTA and CDR2 FQGNSA. V dropped 6 bases and J dropped 2 bases, with 20 bases sitting between them. CDR3 in amino acids: CASSLLGGQKPYEQYF. DNA of the CDR3: TGTGCCAGCAGTCTATTGGGAGGTCAGAAACCCTACGAGCAGTACTTC.

This clonotype was observed many times. The chain uses TRBV2 and TRBJ2-5, with a possible D match to TRBD1 (5 bases). The CDR3 sequence is 14 residues long. V lost 1 base and J 4 bases, leaving 10 bases between the germline ends. Germline V CDR1 and CDR2: SNHLY, FYNNEI. The CDR3 DNA reads as TGTGCCAGCAGTGAAGAGGGGCAGGGAGAGACCCAGTACTTC. Its protein is CASSEEGQGETQYF.

The chain combines TRBV29-1 with TRBJ1-4; D is uncertain. V lost 7 bases and J 8 bases, leaving 14 bases between the germline ends. The germline CDR1 and CDR2 sequences are SQVTM and ANQGSEA. This CDR3 contains 12 residues. CDR3 coding DNA: TGCAGCGCGGTTCTGGGTCAGGAAAAACTGTTTTTT. Encoded protein: CSAVLGQEKLFF.

The chain combines TRBV24-1 with TRBJ2-1; D is ambiguous. This CDR3 comprises 14 residues. V was cut by 4 bases and J by 10 bases, with 16 bases left in between. The germline CDR1 and CDR2 sequences are KGHDR and SFDVKD. The chain's CDR3 is CATSEPGRSPEQFF. CDR3 nucleotides: TGTGCCACCAGTGAACCCGGGCGGAGCCCGGAGCAGTTCTTC.

Ten or more counts support this clonotype. V and J are TRBV6-6 and TRBJ1-2; the D gene is possibly TRBD1 (5 bases). Trimming removed 0 bases from V and 2 bases from J, with 10 bases in between. The CDR3 totals 15 residues. Germline assignment: CDR1 MNHNY and CDR2 SVGAGI (reference sequence). The CDR3: CASSYSDRTNYGYTF. The DNA for the CDR3 is TGTGCCAGCAGTTACTCCGACAGAACAAACTATGGCTACACCTTC.

V gene TRBV25-1 combines with J gene TRBJ2-1, with TRBD2 matching over 7 bases. V lost 3 bases, J lost 4 bases, and 6 bases stayed unmatched. The CDR3 is 15 residues long. In germline, CDR1 is MGHDK, CDR2 SYGVNS. CDR3: CASSDIAGGYNEQFF. The CDR3 nucleotides read TGTGCCAGCAGTGATATAGCGGGTGGTTACAATGAGCAGTTCTTC.

The sample holds a few counts of this clonotype. The rearrangement links TRBV7-9 to TRBJ2-5; no clear D gene. The J call may not be correct, given that the DNA end is closer to TRBJ2-7. There are 13 residues in the CDR3. Germline V gives CDR1 SEHNR, CDR2 FQNEAQ (reference sequence). The DNA for the CDR3 is TGTGCCAGCAGCTTATTGGAGACCTACGAGCAGTACTTC. Amino acid sequence: CASSLLETYEQYF.

CDR3 in DNA: TGCAGTGCTCCCATTAGCGGGAGTCCCACAGATACGCAGTATTTT. Residues: CSAPISGSPTDTQYF. V and J are TRBV20-1 and TRBJ2-3; 9 nucleotides align to TRBD2. The length of the CDR3 is 15 residues. Trimming at V came to 5 bases and at J to 2 bases, leaving 8 bases not matched to a gene. In germline, CDR1 is DFQATT, CDR2 SNEGSKA (reference sequence).

This clonotype has only a few counts. A much larger clone lies a single base off, so this may be a read error. The rearrangement joins TRBV27 to TRBJ2-3; TRBD1 might be the D (5 bases). The germline gives CDR1 MNHEY, CDR2 SMNVEV (reference sequence). This CDR3 is built from 13 residues. V lost 5 bases, J lost 6 bases, and 12 bases lay in between. CDR3 loop: CASSPESGDTQYF. Written as DNA, the CDR3 is TGTGCCAGCAGTCCAGAGTCAGGGGATACGCAGTATTTT.

Details on this clonotype: Mismatch with germline at one junction end may stem from a read error. The chain's CDR3 is CVSATSTDTQYF. The DNA for the CDR3 is TGTGTCAGCGCTACTAGCACAGATACGCAGTATTTT. This sequence joins TRBV7-9 and TRBJ2-3; no definite D call. CDR1 is SEHNR, CDR2 FQNEAQ, per germline (reference sequence). The CDR3 runs 12 residues.

Comment on this clonotype: This may be a read error, as it is one base from a much larger clone. This chain joins TRBV10-2 and TRBJ2-5; D possibly uses TRBD1 or TRBD2 (5 bases each). The J call is uncertain, as TRBJ2-1 better fits the DNA end. Germline V gives CDR1 WSHSY, CDR2 SAAADI. This CDR3 region has 13 residues. The CDR3 DNA reads as TGCGCCAGCGAACGGGACCGTCAAGAGACCCAGTTCTTC. Translated, it gives CASERDRQETQFF.

Notes on this clonotype: Since a much larger clone is just one base distant, this may be a read error. The chain joins TRBV9 to TRBJ2-4; possible D gene TRBD1, 5 bases. From germline, CDR1 is SGDLS and CDR2 YYNGEE. The CDR3 is made up of 13 amino acids. The germline V and J ends were trimmed by 0 bases and 15 bases, with 16 bases remaining between them. DNA for the CDR3: TGTGCCAGCAGCGTAGGGGGATCGACAGAGCGGTACTTC. Encoded protein: CASSVGGSTERYF.

The chain links TRBV15 to TRBJ2-7; TRBD2 is a possible D gene (7 bases). There are 15 residues in the CDR3. The V and J ends lost 5 bases and 2 bases respectively, with 16 bases between them. CDR1 is LNHNV and CDR2 is YYDKDF in the germline V gene (reference sequence). CDR3 amino acids: CATSPRRGATYEQYF. CDR3 sequence (DNA): TGTGCCACCAGCCCCCGTCGGGGGGCCACCTACGAGCAGTACTTC.

Comments on this clonotype: This may arise from a read error, as a much more abundant clone is one base away. The chain has TRBV29-1 and TRBJ1-1; tentatively, D is TRBD1 (6 bases). Germline V lookup: CDR1 SQVTM, CDR2 ANQGSEA. V was pared by 7 bases and J by 6 bases, with 12 bases between. This CDR3 has 11 residues. DNA of the CDR3: TGCAGCGGGGGGCCGCGCGCTGAAGCTTTCTTT. The encoded protein is CSGGPRAEAFF.

The table lists this clonotype with a count of one. The conserved phenylalanine or tryptophan is not found at the CDR3 terminus, so this likely reflects a read error. J is TRBJ2-7 and V is TRBV12-3 or TRBV12-4, with D perhaps matching TRBD1 (6 bases). The CDR3 loop spans 16 amino acids. The CDR3 sequence is CAGSFETGIESYEQYL. The CDR3, as DNA: TGTGCCGGCAGTTTTGAGACAGGCATCGAGTCCTACGAGCAGTACTTA.

This clonotype was detected only a few times. The CDR3 is CATSRAASTNTGELFF. In DNA form, the CDR3 reads TGTGCCACCAGCAGAGCGGCTTCCACGAACACCGGGGAGCTGTTTTTT. The chain links TRBV15 to TRBJ2-2; D uncertain. Per the germline V gene, CDR1 is LNHNV and CDR2 is YYDKDF (reference sequence). Trimming took 1 base from V and 0 from J, leaving 9 bases between them. The CDR3 contains 16 residues.

Note on this clonotype: At one end the junction does not follow the germline gene, possibly because of a read error. This chain uses TRBV5-4 with TRBJ1-2; possible D gene TRBD1, 6 bases. From germline, CDR1 is SGHNT and CDR2 YYREEE (reference sequence). The CDR3 consists of 17 residues. CDR3 protein: CAGSPGGATIFFYGYTF. DNA of the CDR3: TGTGCCGGCAGCCCGGGGGGGGCGACTATCTTTTTCTATGGCTACACCTTC.

Of note for this clonotype: One base away lies a much larger clone, so this may be a sequencing read error. The rearrangement uses TRBV7-2 and TRBJ2-4; D might be TRBD1 (6 bases). The CDR3 loop spans 12 amino acids. Trimming took 5 bases from V and 7 from J, leaving 9 bases between them. Per germline, CDR1 SGHTA and CDR2 FQGNSA. CDR3 residues: CASSQGFNIQYF. For the CDR3, the DNA is TGTGCCAGCAGCCAGGGGTTTAACATTCAGTACTTC.

V usage is TRBV11-2 and J usage is TRBJ2-1, with 7 bases that match TRBD2. The V and J ends lost 0 bases and 7 bases, in that order; junction bases with no gene match: 6. This CDR3 is built from 15 residues. Germline V gene sequence: CDR1 SGHAT, CDR2 FQNNGV. The CDR3 spells CASSLDPGRGNEQFF. In nucleotides, the CDR3 is TGTGCCAGCAGCTTAGATCCCGGGCGGGGGAATGAGCAGTTCTTC.

This clonotype was picked up many times. The gene calls are TRBV20-1 and TRBJ2-7; maybe TRBD2 (6 bases). The V gene's germline CDR1 is DFQATT and CDR2 SNEGSKA (reference sequence). This CDR3 has 14 amino acids. V gave up 6 bases and J gave up 2 bases, with 17 bases separating them. In nucleotides, the CDR3 is TGCAGTGCAGCCCCCGGGGGAAGGACCTACGAGCAGTACTTC. Translating it yields CSAAPGGRTYEQYF.

In its sample, this clonotype was seen a few times. The chain carries TRBV12-3 or TRBV12-4 and TRBJ2-7; 8 bases are shared with TRBD2. V lost 5 bases, J lost 1 base, and 7 bases stayed unmatched. There are 15 residues in the CDR3. CDR3: CASSTTGTRSYEQYF. As DNA, the CDR3 is TGTGCCAGCAGTACAACCGGGACTAGATCCTACGAGCAGTACTTC.

This clonotype came up a few times. The chain joins TRBV29-1 to TRBJ2-3, with TRBD2 identical over 7 bases. Germline loops: CDR1 SQVTM, CDR2 ANQGSEA. The CDR3 runs to 14 residues. J gave up 11 bases and V 8 bases, and 19 bases lay outside the gene matches. The CDR3, as DNA: TGCAGCCCTTCCCGGGAGGCTGACCCAGATGGGCAGTATTTT. Protein: CSPSREADPDGQYF.

This clonotype was picked up a small number of times. V is TRBV11-2 and J is TRBJ2-2; TRBD1 might be the D (5 bases). In germline, CDR1 is SGHAT, CDR2 FQNNGV. The CDR3 runs 13 residues. Trimming shortened V by 10 bases and J by 5 bases, and 14 bases separated the two germline ends. CDR3 coding DNA: TGTGCCACCAGGGTTTGGCGGACCGGGGAGCTGTTTTTT. Amino acids: CATRVWRTGELFF.

This clonotype was found many times. This chain uses TRBV9 with TRBJ2-1, with 10 bases aligning to TRBD2. Per the germline V gene, CDR1 is SGDLS and CDR2 is YYNGEE. After removal of 0 bases from V and 9 bases from J, the junction contained 6 bases not matched to a gene. CDR3 length: 15 amino acids. CDR3 sequence: CASSVALAGVFEQFF. The CDR3 bases are TGTGCCAGCAGCGTAGCTCTAGCGGGGGTATTTGAGCAGTTCTTC.

Concerning this clonotype itself: The junction departs from the called germline gene at one end, perhaps through a read error. V gene TRBV5-1 combines with J gene TRBJ2-2; D may correspond to TRBD1 or TRBD2 (5 bases each). The CDR3 consists of 15 residues. Germline V gene lookup returns CDR1 SGHRS and CDR2 YFSETQ. CDR3 DNA sequence: TGCGCCAGCGTTCCAGCCGATTGGGGGACCGGGGAGCGGTTTTTT. Translation gives CASVPADWGTGERFF.

This clonotype was counted at least ten times. V is TRBV5-5 and J is TRBJ2-3; 7 positions agree with TRBD2. This CDR3 has 15 residues. The V gene end was trimmed by 5 bases and the J gene end by 0 bases; junction bases not matched to a gene: 6. Germline CDR1 is SGHKS and CDR2 is YYEKEE (reference sequence). The CDR3 bases are TGTGCCAGCAGGTCGACTAGCCCCAGCACAGATACGCAGTATTTT. Protein product: CASRSTSPSTDTQYF.

J is TRBJ2-1 and V is TRBV6-2 or TRBV6-3, with TRBD2 identical over 7 bases. CDR3 size: 13 residues. V shed 8 bases, J shed 4 bases, and the junction held 5 bases outside the gene matches. Germline CDR1 MNHEY, CDR2 SVGEGT. The chain's CDR3 is CASLDGGYNEQFF. CDR3 nucleotide sequence: TGTGCCAGCCTGGACGGGGGGTACAATGAGCAGTTCTTC.

The chain recombines TRBV5-1 with TRBJ1-3; the D gene is possibly TRBD1 (5 bases). The CDR3 sequence is 14 residues long. Germline V gene data show CDR1 as SGHRS and CDR2 as YFSETQ. Between the trimmed V and J ends, which lost 4 bases and 4 bases, there was a span of 12 bases. The DNA for the CDR3 is TGCGCCAGCAGCCTAGGGACGGAAGGAAACACCATATATTTT. Its translation: CASSLGTEGNTIYF.

The chain links TRBV10-3 to TRBJ1-1; weak D call: TRBD1 (5 bases). V lost 8 bases, J lost 8 bases, and 15 bases lay in between. The germline V gene has CDR1 ENHRY and CDR2 SYGVKD. The CDR3 is 12 amino acids. Here the CDR3 reads CAIGGEALEAFF. The CDR3 DNA is TGTGCCATCGGAGGGGAAGCCCTCGAAGCTTTCTTT.

The J gene is TRBJ1-1, the V gene TRBV28; D is perhaps TRBD1 (5 bases). CDR1 and CDR2 (germline): MDHEN, SYDVKM. The CDR3 has 13 amino acids. The ends were cut back, 3 bases at V and 7 bases at J, with 12 bases in the middle. CDR3 protein: CASSLIGQGEAFF. The CDR3 DNA reads TGTGCCAGCAGTTTGATAGGGCAGGGTGAAGCTTTCTTT.

Many counts were recorded for this clonotype. CDR3 in amino acids: CASSARGDYYNEQFF. The CDR3 DNA is TGTGCCAGCAGTGCACGAGGGGACTACTACAATGAGCAGTTCTTC. The chain recombines TRBV6-4 with TRBJ2-1; TRBD2 aligns across 7 bases. The CDR3 has 15 residues. CDR1 and CDR2 from the germline V gene are MRHNA and SNTAGT. After removal of 4 bases from V and 3 bases from J, the junction contained 6 bases not matched to a gene.

This clonotype was observed a handful of times. The chain uses TRBV20-1 and TRBJ1-6, with TRBD1 matching 8 bases. V lost 4 bases, J lost 6 bases, and 2 bases stayed unmatched. Per germline, CDR1 DFQATT and CDR2 SNEGSKA (reference sequence). The CDR3 loop spans 13 amino acids. The DNA of the CDR3 is TGCAGTGCTACTACAGGGGGTAATTCACCCCTCCACTTT. Amino acid sequence: CSATTGGNSPLHF.